This paragraph covers one T cell receptor (beta chain) sequence. What it binds is not known. The repertoire was sequenced with immunoSEQ multiplex PCR; TCRdb's copy has only in-frame clones and lacks some. The table includes 65,000 to 95,000 clones, roughly four fifths detected once. Samples came from patients recovered from mild-to-severe COVID-19. These memory T cells were uncultured and sequenced directly after ex vivo isolation. The data were obtained in a study of CD4 T cell repertoires in COVID-19. As for the study in general: Relabeled CFSE-low cells, IL-2-expanded for around nine days, met spikes from other coronaviruses. General study results and limits: Between about 6 and 28% of SARS-CoV-2 clonotypes also appeared in SARS-CoV and/or HKU1 spike cultures.

The sequenced sample was CD4+ T cells from peripheral blood, obtained after recovery from COVID-19. This receptor was obtained from a human donor who had COVID-19.

The CDR3 DNA reads as TGTGCCAGCAGCTCCGTCGGGGGCTTTCTCGAGACCCAGTACTTC. Its protein is CASSSVGGFLETQYF. This chain joins TRBV7-2 and TRBJ2-5, with D perhaps matching TRBD1 or TRBD2 (6 bases each). This CDR3 is built from 15 residues. V lost 4 bases and J 5 bases, leaving 17 bases between the germline ends. The V gene's germline CDR1 is SGHTA and CDR2 FQGNSA.